The source of this T cell receptor beta chain is a study of OX40 agonist ivuxolimab in advanced cancers. The overall study: Hepatocellular carcinoma, melanoma, renal cell or head and neck cancer affected the dose-escalation patients. Partial responses occurred in Three dose-escalation patients, one with hepatocellular carcinoma and two with cutaneous melanoma.

Profiling relied on immunoSEQ multiplex PCR, and the TCRdb table lists in-frame clones only, not all of them. The data show some 85,000 clones, with approximately 91% seen just once and 0.72% held by the top ten. The clonotype was recovered from an adult with an advanced solid tumor such as melanoma, head and neck, liver or kidney cancer. This material consisted of CD4+ or CD8+ T cells sorted from blood, taken in a trial of the OX40 agonist ivuxolimab.

The CDR3 nucleotides read TGTGCCAGCAGTTTATTCGGGGGGCGGCTTAATGGCTACACCTTC. Translating gives CASSLFGGRLNGYTF. The chain is built from TRBV28 and TRBJ1-2; a weak D match, TRBD1 (6 bases). The germline V and J ends were trimmed by 1 base and 6 bases, with 15 bases remaining between them. Germline CDR1 and CDR2: MDHEN and SYDVKM. The CDR3 runs to 15 residues.